This T cell receptor (beta chain) was recorded in a study of shared clonotypes between healthy human individuals. Study information: Three plates each covered CD4 naive and memory; CD8 naive two, CD8 memory one.

In regard to this clone: Its antigen remains unidentified.

Original data processing: Junction-only sequences without quality scores came from ImmunoSEQ, so filtering differed. The repertoire was sequenced with immunoSEQ multiplex PCR; TCRdb's copy has only in-frame clones and lacks some. The DNA gave D and trimming, while V, J and clone size come from that table. Of 2 million to 3 million clones in the sample, under 95% are singletons; the top ten hold around 0.37%. Findings of the study overall: Since donors were few, the genetic and exposure-history diversity represented was limited. Clonotype sharing across a few donors was observed for about 4.8% of naive CD4 clonotypes.

In germline, CDR1 is SGHRS, CDR2 YFSETQ. The CDR3 runs to 14 residues. Germline trimming cut 7 bases from V and 2 bases from J; bases unmatched to any gene: 5. What was sequenced was naive CD4+ T cells from PBMCs. Described subset: CD45RA+ positively selected. The V and J genes are TRBV5-1 and TRBJ2-3; the match to TRBD1 covers 9 bases. This TCR came from a man between 18 and 35 years old in good health. Some clones in this sample may be carry-over from other donors' samples. The CDR3 DNA follows: TGCGCCAGCGGAGGGACAGGGTCCACAGATACGCAGTATTTT. Protein sequence: CASGGTGSTDTQYF. The full variable domain, with the rest looked up from reference TRBV5-1 and TRBJ2-3, is KAGVTQTPRYLIKTRGQQVTLSCSPISGHRSVSWYQQTPGQGLQFLFEYFSETQRNKGNFPGRFSGRQFSNSRSEMNVSTLELGDSALYLCASGGTGSTDTQYFGPGTRLTVL.